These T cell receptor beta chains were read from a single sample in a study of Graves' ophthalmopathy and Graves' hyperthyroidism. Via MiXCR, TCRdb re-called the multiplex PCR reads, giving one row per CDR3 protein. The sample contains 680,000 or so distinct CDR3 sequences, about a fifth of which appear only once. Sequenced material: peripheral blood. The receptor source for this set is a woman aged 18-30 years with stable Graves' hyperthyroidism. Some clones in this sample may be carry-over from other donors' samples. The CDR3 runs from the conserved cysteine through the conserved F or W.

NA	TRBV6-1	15	CASSAIAGVAYEQYF
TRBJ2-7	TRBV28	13	CASSLQQLYEQYF
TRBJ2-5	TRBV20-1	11	CSANKGETQYF
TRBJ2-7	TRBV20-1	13	CSGGTSGTYEQYF
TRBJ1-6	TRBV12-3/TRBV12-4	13	CASTPTENSPLHF
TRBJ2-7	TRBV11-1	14	CASSPGGRTYEQYF
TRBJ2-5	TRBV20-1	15	CSALGTSGVQETQYF
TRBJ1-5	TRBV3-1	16	CASSPGAWGSNQPQHF
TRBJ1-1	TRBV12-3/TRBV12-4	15	CAIKQIGTANTEAFF
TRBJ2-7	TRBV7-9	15	CASSLGGVRSYEQYF
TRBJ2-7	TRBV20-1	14	CSAYSGGVSYEQYF
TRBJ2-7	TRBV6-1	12	CASSGTVGEQYF
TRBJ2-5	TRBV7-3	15	CASSLQGQGVETQYF
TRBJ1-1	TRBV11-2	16	CASSLSFGALNTEAFF
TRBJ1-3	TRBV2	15	CASSPEQGAGNTIYF
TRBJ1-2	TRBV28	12	CASNGRGYGYTF
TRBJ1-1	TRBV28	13	CASSLRGQAEAFF
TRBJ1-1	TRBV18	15	CASSHEGYGNTEAFF
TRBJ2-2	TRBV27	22	CASSFQPTSGRVSLWNTGELFF
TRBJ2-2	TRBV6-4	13	CASRTGVTGELFF
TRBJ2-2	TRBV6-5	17	CASSYSVRGTNTGELFF
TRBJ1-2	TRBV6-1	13	CATIGQANYGYTF
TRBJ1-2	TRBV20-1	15	CSARVLDRGNYGYTF
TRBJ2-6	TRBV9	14	CASSVGSGANVLTF
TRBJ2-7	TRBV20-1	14	CSARDGGVDYEQYF
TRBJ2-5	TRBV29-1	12	CSGGGTQETQYF
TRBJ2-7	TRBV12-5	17	CASGPAHLSGGSHEQYF